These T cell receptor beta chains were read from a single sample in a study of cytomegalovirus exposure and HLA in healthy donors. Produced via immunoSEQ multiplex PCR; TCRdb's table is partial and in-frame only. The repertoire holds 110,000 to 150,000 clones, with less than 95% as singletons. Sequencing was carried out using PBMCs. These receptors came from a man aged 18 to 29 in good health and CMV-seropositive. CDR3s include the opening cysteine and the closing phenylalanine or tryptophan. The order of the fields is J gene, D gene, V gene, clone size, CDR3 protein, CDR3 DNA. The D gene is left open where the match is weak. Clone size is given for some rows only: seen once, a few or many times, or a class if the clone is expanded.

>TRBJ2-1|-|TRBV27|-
CASSFGLGQFF
TGTGCCAGCAGTTTCGGTCTTGGGCAGTTCTTC
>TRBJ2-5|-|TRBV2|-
CAKQVIQETQYF
TGTGCCAAGCAGGTGATCCAAGAGACCCAGTACTTC
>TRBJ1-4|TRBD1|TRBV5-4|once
CASSLQGAINEKLFF
TGTGCCAGCAGCTTGCAGGGGGCGATTAATGAAAAACTGTTTTTT
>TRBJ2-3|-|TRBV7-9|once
CASSLQAEPSTDTQYF
TGTGCCAGCAGCTTACAAGCGGAACCTAGCACAGATACGCAGTATTTT
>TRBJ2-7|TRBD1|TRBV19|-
CAAVDGRGGEDYEQYF
TGTGCCGCAGTAGATGGTAGAGGGGGCGAGGACTACGAGCAGTACTTC
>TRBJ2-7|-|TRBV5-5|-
CASSLWGSGEQYF
TGTGCCAGCAGCTTGTGGGGCTCCGGCGAGCAGTACTTC
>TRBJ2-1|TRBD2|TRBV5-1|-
CASSRGITGGYNEQFF
TGCGCCAGCAGCCGGGGGATCACGGGAGGGTACAATGAGCAGTTCTTC
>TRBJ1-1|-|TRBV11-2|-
CASSLVRENTEAFF
TGTGCCAGCAGCTTAGTACGGGAGAACACTGAAGCTTTCTTT
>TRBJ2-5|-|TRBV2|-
CASSVSVQETQYF
TGTGCCAGCAGTGTCTCTGTTCAAGAGACCCAGTACTTC
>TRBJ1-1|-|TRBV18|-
CASSPERTEAFF
TGTGCCAGCTCACCTGAGAGGACTGAAGCTTTCTTT
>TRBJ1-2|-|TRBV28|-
CASRGGIGGYTF
TGTGCCAGCAGGGGAGGGATTGGGGGCTACACCTTC
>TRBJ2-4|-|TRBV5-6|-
CASSFKSRGPAKNIQYF
TGTGCCAGCAGCTTCAAGAGTCGAGGGCCGGCCAAAAACATTCAGTACTTC
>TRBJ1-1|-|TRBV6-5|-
CASSYGGGIPEAFF
TGTGCCAGCAGTTACGGCGGGGGTATACCTGAAGCTTTCTTT
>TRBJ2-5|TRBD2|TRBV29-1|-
CSVEAVKASGLQETQYF
TGCAGCGTTGAAGCAGTCAAGGCTAGCGGGCTACAAGAGACCCAGTACTTC
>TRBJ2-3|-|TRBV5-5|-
CASSFDYRGTDTQYF
TGTGCCAGCAGCTTCGATTACAGGGGCACAGATACGCAGTATTTT
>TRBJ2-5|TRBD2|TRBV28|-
CASSTRTSAETQYF
TGTGCCAGCAGTACACGGACTAGCGCAGAGACCCAGTACTTC
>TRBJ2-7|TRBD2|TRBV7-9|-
CASSRAGGPGEQYF
TGTGCCAGCAGCCGAGCGGGAGGGCCGGGCGAGCAGTACTTC
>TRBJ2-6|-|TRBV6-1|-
CASSEWAGSGANVLTF
TGTGCCAGCAGTGAATGGGCAGGGTCTGGGGCCAACGTCCTGACTTTC
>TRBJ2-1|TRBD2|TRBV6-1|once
CASSERAWRLAGYNEQFF
TGTGCCAGCAGTGAAAGGGCTTGGAGACTAGCGGGTTACAATGAGCAGTTCTTC
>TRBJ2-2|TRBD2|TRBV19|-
CASSMGIGRRSGELFF
TGTGCCAGTAGTATGGGTATCGGGAGGCGGTCCGGGGAGCTGTTTTTT
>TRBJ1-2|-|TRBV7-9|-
CASSLGRDNYGYTF
TGTGCCAGCAGCTTAGGCAGGGATAACTATGGCTACACCTTC
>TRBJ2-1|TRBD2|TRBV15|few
CATKFAGGPYEQFF
TGTGCCACCAAATTTGCGGGAGGGCCTTATGAGCAGTTCTTC
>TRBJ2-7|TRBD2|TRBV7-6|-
CASSLTRGSDEQYF
TGTGCCAGCAGCTTAACTCGCGGGAGCGACGAGCAGTACTTC
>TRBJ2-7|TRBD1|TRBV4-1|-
CASSQDGDRIYEQYF
TGCGCCAGCAGCCAAGATGGGGACAGGATCTACGAGCAGTACTTC
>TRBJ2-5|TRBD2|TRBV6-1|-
CASSHTSGQETQYF
TGTGCCAGCAGTCACACTAGCGGACAAGAGACCCAGTACTTC
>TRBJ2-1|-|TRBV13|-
CASTYRGGNEQFF
TGTGCCAGCACCTATAGGGGGGGTAATGAGCAGTTCTTC
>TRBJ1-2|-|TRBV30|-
CAWSEGLGPYGYTF
TGTGCCTGGAGTGAGGGGTTGGGCCCCTATGGCTACACCTTC
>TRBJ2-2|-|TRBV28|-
CASSLPVADTGELFF
TGTGCCAGCAGTCTCCCAGTAGCGGACACCGGGGAGCTGTTTTTT
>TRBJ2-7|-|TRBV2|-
CASKTETRYEQYF
TGTGCCAGCAAGACAGAGACTCGCTACGAGCAGTACTTC
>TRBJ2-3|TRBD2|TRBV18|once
CASSPELRGRWEDTQYF
TGTGCCAGCTCACCAGAGTTGCGCGGGAGGTGGGAAGATACGCAGTATTTT
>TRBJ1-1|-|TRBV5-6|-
CASSLPGVGAEAFF
TGTGCCAGCAGCTTACCAGGGGTCGGGGCTGAAGCTTTCTTT